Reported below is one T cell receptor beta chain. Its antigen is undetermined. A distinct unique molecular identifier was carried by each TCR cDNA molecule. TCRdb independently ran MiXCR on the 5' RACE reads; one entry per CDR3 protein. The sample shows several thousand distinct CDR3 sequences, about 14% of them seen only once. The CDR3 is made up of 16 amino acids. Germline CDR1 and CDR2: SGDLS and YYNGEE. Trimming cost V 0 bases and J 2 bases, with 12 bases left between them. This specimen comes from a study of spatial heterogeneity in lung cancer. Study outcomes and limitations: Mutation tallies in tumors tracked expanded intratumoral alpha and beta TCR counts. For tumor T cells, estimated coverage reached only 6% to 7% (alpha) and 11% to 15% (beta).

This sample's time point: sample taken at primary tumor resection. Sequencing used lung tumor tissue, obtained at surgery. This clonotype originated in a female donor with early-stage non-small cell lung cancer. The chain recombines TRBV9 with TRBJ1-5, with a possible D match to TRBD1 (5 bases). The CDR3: CASSVGPNRRNQPQHF. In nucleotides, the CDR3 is TGTGCCAGCAGCGTAGGACCCAACAGGCGCAATCAGCCCCAGCATTTT.